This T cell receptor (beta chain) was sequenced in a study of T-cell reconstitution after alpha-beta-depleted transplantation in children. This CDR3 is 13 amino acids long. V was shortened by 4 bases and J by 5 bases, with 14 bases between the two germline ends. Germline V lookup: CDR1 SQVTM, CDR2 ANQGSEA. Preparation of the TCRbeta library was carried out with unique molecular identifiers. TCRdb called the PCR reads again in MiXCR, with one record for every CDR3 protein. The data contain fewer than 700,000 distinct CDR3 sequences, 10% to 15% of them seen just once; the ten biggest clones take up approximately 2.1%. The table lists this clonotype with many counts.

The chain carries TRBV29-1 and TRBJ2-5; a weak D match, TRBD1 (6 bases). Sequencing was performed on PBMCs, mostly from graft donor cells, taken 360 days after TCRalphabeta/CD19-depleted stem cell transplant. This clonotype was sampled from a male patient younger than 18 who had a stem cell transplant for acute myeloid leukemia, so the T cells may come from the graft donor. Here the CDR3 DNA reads TGCAGCGTTGCCGGACAGCGGATCGAGACCCAGTACTTC. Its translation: CSVAGQRIETQYF.